One and the same sample provided the 16 T cell receptor beta chains below, sequenced in a study of shared clonotypes between healthy human individuals. The repertoire was sequenced with immunoSEQ multiplex PCR; TCRdb's copy has only in-frame clones and lacks some. The profile shows some 2,000,000 clones, 90% to 97% of them singletons. The sample taken for sequencing was naive CD4+ T cells sorted from blood. Sample subset: CD45RA+ positively selected. The receptors come from a man aged 18 to 30 in good health.

The rearrangement links TRBV28 to TRBJ2-7, with a possible D match to TRBD2 (5 bases). The CDR3 runs to 14 residues. CDR1 and CDR2 (germline): MDHEN, SYDVKM. V gave up 7 bases and J gave up 2 bases, with 15 bases separating them. CDR3 sequence: CASTPLPGTYEQYF. DNA for the CDR3: TGTGCCAGCACACCCCTCCCGGGGACCTACGAGCAGTACTTC. Variable domain in full (rest from reference TRBV28 and TRBJ2-7): DVKVTQSSRYLVKRTGEKVFLECVQDMDHENMFWYRQDPGLGLRLIYFSYDVKMKEKGDIPEGYSVSREKKERFSLILESASTNQTSMYLCASTPLPGTYEQYFGPGTRLTVT.

As concerns this clone: Other DNA sequences in the same sample also yield this CDR3. This chain joins TRBV5-1 and TRBJ1-2; D gene ambiguous. Between the trimmed V and J ends, which lost 0 bases and 7 bases, there was a span of 10 bases. The length of the CDR3 is 13 residues. From germline, CDR1 is SGHRS and CDR2 YFSETQ. CDR3 in DNA: TGCGCCAGCAGCTTGGGTCAGGAGAGTGGCTACACCTTC. Its protein is CASSLGQESGYTF.

The V gene is TRBV4-3, the J gene TRBJ2-3, with D unresolved. CDR1 and CDR2 (germline): LGHNA, YSLEER. The CDR3 runs to 15 residues. V was trimmed by 0 bases and J by 2 bases, leaving 9 bases between them. As DNA, the CDR3 is TGCGCCAGCAGCCAAGATCCATTACCCACAGATACGCAGTATTTT. It is translated as CASSQDPLPTDTQYF.

To note about this clone: This specimen includes other DNA sequences encoding the same CDR3. The chain employs TRBV4-3 and TRBJ1-5; D is unresolved. Trimming cost V 0 bases and J 6 bases, with 6 bases left between them. Germline V lookup: CDR1 LGHNA, CDR2 YSLEER. CDR3 length equals 13 residues. The CDR3 protein is CASSQDMGQPQHF. The CDR3 coding sequence is TGCGCCAGCAGCCAAGATATGGGTCAGCCCCAGCATTTT.

The V and J genes are TRBV7-9 and TRBJ1-1; D gene ambiguous. Germline CDR1 is SEHNR and CDR2 is FQNEAQ (reference sequence). There are 14 residues in the CDR3. Trimming took 8 bases from V and 6 from J, leaving 19 bases between them. The DNA for the CDR3 is TGTGCCAGCGCGGATAGGGCCGGAAGGCCTGAAGCTTTCTTT. Translation gives CASADRAGRPEAFF.

This clone was found a few times. This chain uses TRBV30 with TRBJ1-6, with D perhaps TRBD1 (5 bases). This CDR3 contains 16 residues. Trimming stripped 0 bases from V and 6 bases from J, with 15 bases between. Germline V gene lookup returns CDR1 GTSNPN and CDR2 SVGIG (reference sequence). The CDR3 region has the DNA TGTGCCTGGAGTGTACGGGCAGGGAGTGCTAATTCACCCCTCCACTTT. This sequence encodes CAWSVRAGSANSPLHF.

The chain couples TRBV28 to TRBJ2-7; no clear D gene. Trimming took 6 bases from V and 4 from J, leaving 13 bases between them. The CDR3 contains 13 residues. CDR1 is MDHEN and CDR2 is SYDVKM in the germline V gene. The CDR3 DNA sequence: TGTGCCAGCAGCTACGGCCTTCAATACGAGCAGTACTTC. It is translated as CASSYGLQYEQYF. The complete variable domain, with remaining parts taken from reference TRBV28 and TRBJ2-7, reads DVKVTQSSRYLVKRTGEKVFLECVQDMDHENMFWYRQDPGLGLRLIYFSYDVKMKEKGDIPEGYSVSREKKERFSLILESASTNQTSMYLCASSYGLQYEQYFGPGTRLTVT.

This clone was seen a few times. This sequence joins TRBV5-1 and TRBJ1-2, with a weak D call TRBD1 (5 bases). From germline, CDR1 is SGHRS and CDR2 YFSETQ. Trimming removed 2 bases from V and 8 bases from J, with 13 bases in between. The CDR3 spans 13 residues. This CDR3 reads CASSFIDTGGYTF. CDR3 sequence (DNA): TGCGCCAGCAGCTTCATCGACACAGGCGGCTACACCTTC.

This chain joins TRBV10-2 and TRBJ2-3; D is possibly TRBD2 (6 bases). V shed 7 bases and J shed 1 base, with 9 bases lying between them. In germline, CDR1 is WSHSY, CDR2 SAAADI. This CDR3 comprises 13 residues. The CDR3 region is CASIIAGTDTQYF. The CDR3 region has the DNA TGCGCCAGCATCATAGCGGGCACAGATACGCAGTATTTT.

In its sample, this clone was seen once. The V call is TRBV7-2, the J call TRBJ2-7; 7 bases are a match to TRBD1. Germline trimming cut 5 bases from V and 4 bases from J; bases unmatched to any gene: 11. Germline V lookup: CDR1 SGHTA, CDR2 FQGNSA. The CDR3 sequence is 15 residues long. CDR3 amino acids: CASSANRGSTYEQYF. As DNA, the CDR3 is TGTGCCAGCAGCGCGAACAGGGGAAGTACATACGAGCAGTACTTC. The variable domain in full, completed from reference TRBV7-2 and TRBJ2-7, reads GAGVSQSPSNKVTEKGKDVELRCDPISGHTALYWYRQSLGQGLEFLIYFQGNSAPDKSGLPSDRFSAERTGGSVSTLTIQRTQQEDSAVYLCASSANRGSTYEQYFGPGTRLTVT.

The genes are TRBV13 and TRBJ2-5, with TRBD2 identical over 12 bases. CDR1 is PRHDT, CDR2 FYEKMQ, per germline (reference sequence). This CDR3 is built from 16 residues. The V and J ends lost 5 bases and 2 bases, in that order; junction bases with no gene match: 6. The chain's CDR3 is CASSTGLAGTQETQYF. CDR3 in DNA: TGTGCCAGCAGCACCGGACTAGCGGGGACTCAAGAGACCCAGTACTTC.

CDR3 in amino acids: CASSPRLAGGRGYNEQFF. In DNA form, the CDR3 reads TGCGCCAGCAGCCCTCGACTAGCGGGAGGGCGGGGGTACAATGAGCAGTTCTTC. V is TRBV5-1 and J is TRBJ2-1, with TRBD2 matching 14 bases. Germline CDR1 SGHRS, CDR2 YFSETQ. This CDR3 region has 18 residues. Trimming took 4 bases from V and 4 from J; bases not matched to a gene: 10.

The chain uses TRBV2 and TRBJ1-1; 9 nucleotides align to TRBD1. Losses at the gene ends were 9 bases for V and 4 bases for J; bases not matched to a gene: 9. CDR1 and CDR2 (germline): SNHLY, FYNNEI. This CDR3 is built from 14 residues. CDR3 region: CASRQGGGSTEAFF. The DNA of the CDR3 is TGTGCCAGTCGACAGGGGGGCGGGAGCACTGAAGCTTTCTTT.

About this clone: Other DNA sequences from this sample encode an identical CDR3 as well. This chain joins TRBV5-1 and TRBJ2-7; D is uncertain. Between the trimmed V and J ends, which lost 0 bases and 1 base, there was a span of 8 bases. Germline CDR1 is SGHRS and CDR2 is YFSETQ. CDR3 length equals 14 residues. In DNA form, the CDR3 reads TGCGCCAGCAGCTTGGTCCAAGCATCCTACGAGCAGTACTTC. Amino acid sequence: CASSLVQASYEQYF.

The chain combines TRBV29-1 with TRBJ2-7; TRBD1 agrees at 7 bases. CDR1 is SQVTM and CDR2 is ANQGSEA in the germline V gene. CDR3 length: 13 residues. The trim removed 5 bases at V and 2 bases at J, leaving 6 bases unmatched. Written as DNA, the CDR3 is TGCAGCGTTCGACAGGGTCTGGCCTACGAGCAGTACTTC. Amino acids: CSVRQGLAYEQYF.

The V call is TRBV4-1, the J call TRBJ2-4; TRBD2 aligns across 8 bases. The CDR3 contains 16 residues. J gave up 8 bases and V 2 bases, and 11 bases lay outside the gene matches. Germline CDR1 MGHRA, CDR2 YSYEKL. Here the CDR3 DNA reads TGCGCCAGCAGCCAACCGAGCGGGAGCCCCGGGGACATTCAGTACTTC. Protein: CASSQPSGSPGDIQYF.